This passage covers 9 T cell receptor beta chains from one sample sequenced in a study of PD-1 blockade in classical Hodgkin lymphoma. Assay: immunoSEQ multiplex PCR; the TCRdb copy retains only in-frame clones and omits some. Of some 84,000 clones listed, 92% are singletons. No patient escaped relapse after autologous stem cell transplantation, and brentuximab vedotin exposure varied. The sequenced sample was peripheral blood mononuclear cells (PBMCs), obtained before the second cycle of nivolumab. These receptors were obtained from a human donor with classical Hodgkin lymphoma.

The CDR3 protein is CAWGGQQETQYF. CDR3 DNA sequence: TGTGCCTGGGGCGGCCAGCAAGAGACCCAGTACTTC. The chain combines TRBV30 with TRBJ2-5; no clear D gene. Germline values: CDR1 GTSNPN, CDR2 SVGIG (reference sequence). This CDR3 spans 12 amino acids. Trimming pared 5 bases from V and 2 bases from J, leaving 9 bases between.

Comments on this clone: Its ends do not fully match the called genes, so a read error is possible. V usage is TRBV29-1 and J usage is TRBJ1-1; the D is unclear. CDR3 length: 15 residues. CDR1 and CDR2 from the germline V gene are SQVTM and ANQGSEA. The CDR3 coding sequence is TGCAGCGTTGTAGTCAGGCCCAATGGGAACCCTGAAGCTTTCTTT. Translation: CSVVVRPNGNPEAFF.

The genes are TRBV19 and TRBJ2-3, with D possibly called TRBD1 or TRBD2 (5 bases each). The CDR3 covers 14 residues. The ends were cut back, 5 bases at V and 1 base at J, with 10 bases in the middle. Per the germline V gene, CDR1 is LNHDA and CDR2 is SQIVND (reference sequence). The CDR3 DNA follows: TGTGCCAGTAGTTTGGGACCAGGCACAGATACGCAGTATTTT. Its translation is CASSLGPGTDTQYF.

The chain uses TRBV11-3 and TRBJ2-1, with TRBD1 identical over 7 bases. Germline CDR1 reads SGHNT; CDR2 reads YENEEA. V lost 4 bases, J lost 7 bases, and 1 base stayed unmatched. The CDR3 spans 12 residues. The CDR3 DNA sequence: TGTGCCAGCAGCTCGACAGGGAATGAGCAGTTCTTC. The encoded protein is CASSSTGNEQFF.

J is TRBJ1-3 and V is TRBV19; D remains unclear. With 9 bases removed from V and 5 bases from J, the gap between germline ends came to 5 bases. Germline V lookup: CDR1 LNHDA, CDR2 SQIVND (reference sequence). The CDR3 extends over 10 amino acids. The CDR3 here is CARGRNTIYF. For the CDR3, the DNA is TGTGCCAGAGGTAGAAACACCATATATTTT. The full variable domain, its missing parts supplied by reference TRBV19 and TRBJ1-3, is DGGITQSPKYLFRKEGQNVTLSCEQNLNHDAMYWYRQDPGQGLRLIYYSQIVNDFQKGDIAEGYSVSREKKESFPLTVTSAQKNPTAFYLCARGRNTIYFGEGSWLTVV.

The count of this clone is one. This chain connects TRBV5-1 to TRBJ1-1; D is perhaps TRBD1 (5 bases). Germline assignment: CDR1 SGHRS and CDR2 YFSETQ. The CDR3 runs 14 residues. V was trimmed by 2 bases and J by 1 base, leaving 9 bases between them. The CDR3: CASSLGHPNTEAFF. The CDR3 DNA sequence: TGCGCCAGCAGCTTAGGACATCCGAACACTGAAGCTTTCTTT.

The chain has TRBV19 and TRBJ1-2, with D unclear. CDR1 is LNHDA and CDR2 is SQIVND in the germline V gene (reference sequence). The length of the CDR3 is 16 residues. Between the trimmed V and J ends, which lost 3 bases and 4 bases, there was a span of 18 bases. CDR3 sequence (DNA): TGTGCCAGTAGTATGTCCTTTCCTTCATTCCTCTATGGCTACACCTTC. As protein: CASSMSFPSFLYGYTF.

V is TRBV29-1 and J is TRBJ1-1; possibly TRBD1 for D (6 bases). From germline, CDR1 is SQVTM and CDR2 ANQGSEA. V was clipped by 6 bases and J by 2 bases, with 10 bases between them. This CDR3 comprises 12 residues. In nucleotides, the CDR3 is TGCAGCGTCCCCAGGGGCAACACTGAAGCTTTCTTT. Protein: CSVPRGNTEAFF.

The gene calls are TRBV7-9 and TRBJ1-4; D gene uncertain. Looked up from germline, CDR1 is SEHNR and CDR2 is FQNEAQ (reference sequence). The CDR3 spans 16 residues. The V gene lost 1 base and the J gene lost 0 bases, with 9 bases spanning the gap. The CDR3 DNA sequence: TGTGCCAGCAGCTTAGGGGCAGTGGCAACTAATGAAAAACTGTTTTTT. Amino acids: CASSLGAVATNEKLFF.